These 8 T cell receptor beta chains came from one sample sequenced in a study of blood T cells in healthy people across ages. A J-beta primer mix and a sample-barcoded 5' primer were used in a second PCR of about 7 to 12 cycles. One entry per CDR3 protein results from TCRdb running MiXCR on the 5' RACE reads. The sample holds hundreds of thousands of distinct CDR3 sequences, around 28% seen once. Input material: blood. The receptors stem from a woman at least 80 years old in good health.

In the case of this clonotype: A much larger clone differs from this one at a single base, so this may be a read error. This chain's CDR3 is CASRISPEHGYTF. In DNA, the CDR3 is TGTGCCAGCAGAATCAGCCCGGAGCATGGCTACACCTTC. This sequence joins TRBV6-1 and TRBJ1-2; D gene unclear. CDR1 is MNHNS, CDR2 SASEGT, per germline. CDR3 length: 13 amino acids. Trimming pared 6 bases from V and 6 bases from J, leaving 14 bases between.

This clonotype occurred a few times. A clone one base away is much larger, so this may be a read error. The V and J genes are TRBV7-2 and TRBJ2-1; tentatively, D is TRBD1 (6 bases). Germline loops: CDR1 SGHTA, CDR2 FQGNSA. CDR3 size: 14 residues. V lost 5 bases and J lost 3, with 11 bases in between. CDR3 coding DNA: TGTGCCAGCAGCCGGTGGGACAACTACAATGAGCAGTTCTTC. Translation gives CASSRWDNYNEQFF. Full variable domain (outside the CDR3, taken from reference TRBV7-2 and TRBJ2-1): GAGVSQSPSNKVTEKGKDVELRCDPISGHTALYWYRQSLGQGLEFLIYFQGNSAPDKSGLPSDRFSAERTGGSVSTLTIQRTQQEDSAVYLCASSRWDNYNEQFFGPGTRLTVL.

The rearrangement links TRBV11-2 to TRBJ1-2; no firm D call. From germline, CDR1 is SGHAT and CDR2 FQNNGV. V was trimmed by 4 bases and J by 1 base, leaving 25 bases between them. The CDR3 loop spans 19 amino acids. Here the CDR3 DNA reads TGTGCCAGCAGCTCAATAGGACGTCACCGGGAAGGGTTTAACTATGGCTACACCTTC. Protein sequence: CASSSIGRHREGFNYGYTF.

The CDR3 loop reads CSVESYEQYF. The CDR3 DNA is TGCAGCGTTGAGTCGTACGAGCAGTACTTC. The V call is TRBV29-1, the J call TRBJ2-7; no firm D call. CDR1 is SQVTM, CDR2 ANQGSEA, per germline. Deletions cut 3 bases from V and 4 bases from J, with 4 bases between. The length of the CDR3 is 10 residues.

This clonotype was found many times. The V and J genes are TRBV24-1 and TRBJ2-3, with D perhaps TRBD2 (6 bases). The germline V gene has CDR1 KGHDR and CDR2 SFDVKD. The CDR3 consists of 13 residues. V lost 12 bases and J 1 base, leaving 13 bases between the germline ends. This CDR3 reads CASNGGGTDTQYF. The CDR3 bases are TGTGCCTCAAACGGCGGGGGCACAGATACGCAGTATTTT.

The CDR3 coding sequence is TGTGCCAGCTCACCTGGACAGGGCGGAGCAGATACGCAGTATTTT. Residues: CASSPGQGGADTQYF. The gene calls are TRBV18 and TRBJ2-3, with 8 bases identical to TRBD1. The germline CDR1 and CDR2 sequences are KGHSH and LQKENI. This CDR3 contains 15 residues. The J segment lost 4 bases and the V segment lost 3 bases, leaving 6 bases of the junction unmatched.

This clonotype has at least ten counts. CDR3 sequence reads: CASSLKGRSYEQYF. CDR3 nucleotides: TGTGCCAGCAGCTTAAAAGGGCGGTCCTACGAGCAGTACTTC. The chain employs TRBV11-2 and TRBJ2-7; D not resolved. Germline CDR1 SGHAT, CDR2 FQNNGV. CDR3 length: 14 amino acids. Trimming cost V 2 bases and J 1 base, with 9 bases left between them.

This clonotype was observed a few times. The J gene is TRBJ2-7, the V gene TRBV6-5; 8 nucleotides align to TRBD2. The DNA end is a closer match to TRBJ2-5, so the J assignment may be wrong. The CDR3 spans 15 residues. Germline values: CDR1 MNHEY, CDR2 SVGAGI. The CDR3 nucleotides read TGTGCCAGCAAAGGAAGCGGGGGAATGGGAGAGACCCAGTACTTC. Amino acid sequence: CASKGSGGMGETQYF.